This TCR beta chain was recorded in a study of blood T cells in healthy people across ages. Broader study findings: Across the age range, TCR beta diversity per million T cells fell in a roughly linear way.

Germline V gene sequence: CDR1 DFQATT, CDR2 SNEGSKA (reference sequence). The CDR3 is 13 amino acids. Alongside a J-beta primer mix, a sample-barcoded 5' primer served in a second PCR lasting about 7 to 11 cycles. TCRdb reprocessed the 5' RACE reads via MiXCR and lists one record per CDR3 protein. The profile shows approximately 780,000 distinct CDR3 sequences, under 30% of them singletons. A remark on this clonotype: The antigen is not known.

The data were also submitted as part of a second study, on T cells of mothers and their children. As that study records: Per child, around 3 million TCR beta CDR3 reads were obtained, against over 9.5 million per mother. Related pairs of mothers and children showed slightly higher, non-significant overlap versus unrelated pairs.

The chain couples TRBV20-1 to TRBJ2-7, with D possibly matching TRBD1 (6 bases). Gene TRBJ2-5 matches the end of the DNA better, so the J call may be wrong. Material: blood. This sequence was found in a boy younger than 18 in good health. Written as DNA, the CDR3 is TGCAGTGCTAGACACAGGGTTGAAGAGACCCAGTACTTC. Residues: CSARHRVEETQYF.